What follows is one T cell receptor beta chain and its context. Its specificity is unknown. Given a much more abundant clone one base away, this may be a read error. TCRdb itself ran the 5' RACE reads through MiXCR, one entry per CDR3 protein. The sample holds approximately 47,000 distinct CDR3 sequences, about 28% seen once. Germline V gene data show CDR1 as MNHEY and CDR2 as SVGEGT. CDR3 length: 17 residues. The study's findings and limits: Tumor memory CD4+ T cell TCR gene usage clustered with blood and lymph node memory CD4+ cells and lymph node naive CD4+ cells.

V gene TRBV6-2 or TRBV6-3 combines with J gene TRBJ2-7, with 13 bases aligning to TRBD2. The material sequenced was naive CD4+ T cells sorted from blood. Subset noted: naive CD4+ T cells, CD4+CD45RA+CD25-. This sequence was found in a female donor with breast cancer. This chain's CDR3 is CASSPIPRGLAGTERYF. CDR3 nucleotide sequence: TGTGCCAGCAGTCCCATACCCCGGGGACTAGCGGGAACAGAGCGGTACTTC.